These T cell receptor beta chains were read from a single sample in a study of naive and memory T cell subsets. In TCRdb, the UMI-ligation and nested PCR reads were re-called with MiXCR into one record per CDR3 protein. This sample has roughly 140,000 distinct CDR3 sequences, with roughly a fifth found just once. The sequencing sample was made of naive CD8+ T cells from blood. The source of these receptors is a human donor in good health. The CDR3 runs from the conserved cysteine through the conserved F or W. A D gene is named only where the DNA matches it firmly. Where a row states a size, it is once, few, many or the class of an expanded clone; other rows omit it.

v_call: TRBV4-1
j_call: TRBJ2-1
d_call: NA
clone_size: few
cdr3_nt: TGCGCCAGCAGCCTCCTGGGGGGTGTTGAAAATGAGCAGTTCTTC
cdr3_aa: CASSLLGGVENEQFF

v_call: TRBV29-1
j_call: TRBJ2-3
d_call: NA
clone_size: NA
cdr3_nt: TGCAGCGTCCGCGGCCTGACAGCCAGCACAGATACGCAGTATTTT
cdr3_aa: CSVRGLTASTDTQYF

v_call: TRBV18
j_call: TRBJ2-5
d_call: TRBD2
clone_size: few
cdr3_nt: TGTGCCAGCTCACAAGAGAGAGCGGGAGAACTCCAAGAGACCCAGTACTTC
cdr3_aa: CASSQERAGELQETQYF

v_call: TRBV4-3
j_call: TRBJ1-2
d_call: NA
clone_size: few
cdr3_nt: TGCGCCAGCAGCCAAGATCACGGAATCGACTCGGTCCCTTCCCCCTATGGCTACACCTTC
cdr3_aa: CASSQDHGIDSVPSPYGYTF

v_call: TRBV5-1
j_call: TRBJ2-3
d_call: NA
clone_size: few
cdr3_nt: TGCGCCAGCAGCTTGAAGACAGCTTCCACAGATACGCAGTATTTT
cdr3_aa: CASSLKTASTDTQYF

v_call: TRBV7-9
j_call: TRBJ2-5
d_call: NA
clone_size: few
cdr3_nt: TGTGCCAGCAGCTTATTTCGTGGAGAGGGGGGCCAGTACTTC
cdr3_aa: CASSLFRGEGGQYF

v_call: TRBV27
j_call: TRBJ1-1
d_call: NA
clone_size: many
cdr3_nt: TGTGCCAGCAGTATGACAGTAAACACTGAAGCTTTCTTT
cdr3_aa: CASSMTVNTEAFF

v_call: TRBV27
j_call: TRBJ2-2
d_call: NA
clone_size: few
cdr3_nt: TGTGCCAGCAGTCGGACAGTCATGGCTAGCGGGGAGCTGTTTTTT
cdr3_aa: CASSRTVMASGELFF

v_call: TRBV6-5
j_call: TRBJ2-1
d_call: NA
clone_size: NA
cdr3_nt: TGTGCCAGCAGTTCTTTGGACGGATACTACAATGAGCAGTTCTTC
cdr3_aa: CASSSLDGYYNEQFF

v_call: TRBV9
j_call: TRBJ2-3
d_call: NA
clone_size: NA
cdr3_nt: TGTGCCAGCAACACAAGTTCTATTAGCACAGATACGCAGTATTTT
cdr3_aa: CASNTSSISTDTQYF

v_call: TRBV2
j_call: TRBJ2-1
d_call: TRBD2
clone_size: few
cdr3_nt: TGTGCCAGCAGGGGTCTGGGGACTAGCGGGGAAAGCTCCTACAATGAGCAGTTCTTC
cdr3_aa: CASRGLGTSGESSYNEQFF

v_call: TRBV4-1
j_call: TRBJ2-7
d_call: TRBD1
clone_size: few
cdr3_nt: TGCGCCAGCAGCCAAGAGTGGACAGGGGACCACGAGCAGTACTTC
cdr3_aa: CASSQEWTGDHEQYF

v_call: TRBV27
j_call: TRBJ2-7
d_call: NA
clone_size: many
cdr3_nt: TGTGCCAGCAGTGTGGGCTACGAGCAGTACTTC
cdr3_aa: CASSVGYEQYF

v_call: TRBV6-2/TRBV6-3
j_call: TRBJ2-4
d_call: NA
clone_size: NA
cdr3_nt: TGTGCCAGCAGTTACTCGATAACAGTTAAGTTAATTCAGCTGATAAACATTCAGTACTTC
cdr3_aa: CASSYSITVKLIQLINIQYF

v_call: TRBV11-3
j_call: TRBJ2-1
d_call: TRBD2
clone_size: few
cdr3_nt: TGTGCCAGCAGCTTAGACCAACACGGGACTAGCAATGAGCAGTTCTTC
cdr3_aa: CASSLDQHGTSNEQFF

v_call: TRBV28
j_call: TRBJ2-1
d_call: TRBD2
clone_size: few
cdr3_nt: TGTGCCAGCAGTCTCCGGACTAGCGGGAGCGGTGAGCAGTTCTTC
cdr3_aa: CASSLRTSGSGEQFF

v_call: TRBV5-6
j_call: TRBJ2-7
d_call: NA
clone_size: NA
cdr3_nt: TGTGCCAGCAGCCGGACGGTGGCCTACGAGCAGTACTTC
cdr3_aa: CASSRTVAYEQYF

v_call: TRBV2
j_call: TRBJ2-1
d_call: NA
clone_size: NA
cdr3_nt: TGTGCCAGCAGTGTTGGTGAGGGCGCCTACAATGAGCAGTTCTTC
cdr3_aa: CASSVGEGAYNEQFF

v_call: TRBV7-2
j_call: TRBJ2-3
d_call: TRBD2
clone_size: NA
cdr3_nt: TGTGCCAGCAGCTTAGTAGGCGGGAGTTTGGCAGATACGCAGTATTTT
cdr3_aa: CASSLVGGSLADTQYF

v_call: TRBV4-3
j_call: TRBJ2-1
d_call: TRBD2
clone_size: few
cdr3_nt: TGCGCCAGCAGCCAAGATTGGCTAGCGGGTCTCAATGAGCAGTTCTTC
cdr3_aa: CASSQDWLAGLNEQFF

v_call: TRBV19
j_call: TRBJ1-1
d_call: NA
clone_size: NA
cdr3_nt: TGTGCCAGCCTCACCCCCGGTGGCACTGAAGCTTTCTTT
cdr3_aa: CASLTPGGTEAFF

v_call: TRBV6-6
j_call: TRBJ2-1
d_call: NA
clone_size: NA
cdr3_nt: TGTGCCAGCAGTGAGAACTCCTACAATGAGCAGTTCTTC
cdr3_aa: CASSENSYNEQFF

v_call: TRBV5-1
j_call: TRBJ2-3
d_call: NA
clone_size: few
cdr3_nt: TGCGCCAGCAGCTCCGCGGACAGCCCAGATACGCAGTATTTT
cdr3_aa: CASSSADSPDTQYF

v_call: TRBV7-6
j_call: TRBJ2-1
d_call: TRBD1
clone_size: few
cdr3_nt: TGTGCCAGCAGCTTATACGACAGGGGCGTGGATGAGCAGTTCTTC
cdr3_aa: CASSLYDRGVDEQFF

v_call: TRBV29-1
j_call: TRBJ2-7
d_call: NA
clone_size: few
cdr3_nt: TGCAGCGTTGCGGAGCAGGCGCCCTACGAGCAGTACTTC
cdr3_aa: CSVAEQAPYEQYF

v_call: TRBV13
j_call: TRBJ2-2
d_call: NA
clone_size: NA
cdr3_nt: TGTGCCAGCAGCAAAGACCAGGACCCCGGGGAGCTGTTTTTT
cdr3_aa: CASSKDQDPGELFF

v_call: TRBV6-2/TRBV6-3
j_call: TRBJ2-4
d_call: TRBD1
clone_size: many
cdr3_nt: TGTGCCAGCAGTTCCGACAGGGCCGGTGGCATTCAGTACTTC
cdr3_aa: CASSSDRAGGIQYF

v_call: TRBV6-5
j_call: TRBJ1-1
d_call: TRBD1
clone_size: few
cdr3_nt: TGTGCCAGCAGCCAAGAACCTACGGAACGGGACAGGGGGCCATGGGCTTTCTTT
cdr3_aa: CASSQEPTERDRGPWAFF

v_call: TRBV9
j_call: TRBJ2-7
d_call: NA
clone_size: few
cdr3_nt: TGTGCCAGCAGCGCCTGGCCCGGGTCCTCCTACGAGCAGTACTTC
cdr3_aa: CASSAWPGSSYEQYF

v_call: TRBV27
j_call: TRBJ2-7
d_call: NA
clone_size: few
cdr3_nt: TGTGCCAGCAGTTTATCTTTGGCCGCCTCGGCCTACGAGCAGTACTTC
cdr3_aa: CASSLSLAASAYEQYF